The 32 T cell receptor beta chains listed next were all sequenced from one sample in a study of vaccination and CD4 T cells after COVID-19. The Oncomine TCR Beta short-read assay was what sequenced the DNA obtained from cultured CD4+ T cells. Via MiXCR, TCRdb re-called the PCR reads, giving one row per CDR3 protein. The sample includes around 12,000 distinct CDR3 sequences, 70% to 80% seen only once; the top ten take 20% to 25%. Treatment here: approximately 10-day PBMC culture with coronavirus spike peptide pools or control peptides (ViraFEST assay). No antigens are known for them. The sample taken for sequencing was CD4+ T cells from blood, cultured in vitro. The receptors were sampled from a human donor who had recovered from COVID-19.

CDR3 sequence: CASSLGAGNTEAFF. The CDR3 DNA follows: TGTGCCAGCAGCTTAGGGGCAGGGAACACTGAAGCTTTCTTT. The chain recombines TRBV7-2 with TRBJ1-1, with D hard to call. Trimming left V 1 base short and J 1 base short, with 7 bases between. This CDR3 comprises 14 residues. Germline V gene sequence: CDR1 SGHTA, CDR2 FQGNSA.

This chain joins TRBV6-1 and TRBJ1-1; tentatively, D is TRBD1 (5 bases). CDR1 is MNHNS and CDR2 is SASEGT in the germline V gene. The ends were cut back, 3 bases at V and 11 bases at J, with 19 bases in the middle. The length of the CDR3 is 14 residues. This chain's CDR3 is CASSEVGVEGVAFF. As DNA, the CDR3 is TGTGCCAGCAGTGAGGTGGGGGTAGAGGGTGTGGCTTTCTTT.

The V gene is TRBV27, the J gene TRBJ1-1; D is unclear. V was cut by 5 bases and J by 0 bases, with 10 bases left in between. The CDR3 contains 14 residues. The germline gives CDR1 MNHEY, CDR2 SMNVEV (reference sequence). CDR3 region: CASSPNRMNTEAFF. In DNA, the CDR3 is TGTGCCAGCAGTCCGAACCGCATGAACACTGAAGCTTTCTTT.

The genes are TRBV20-1 and TRBJ2-2; perhaps TRBD2 as D (6 bases). Trimming shortened V by 6 bases and J by 3 bases, and 11 bases separated the two germline ends. The CDR3 consists of 13 residues. Germline CDR1 is DFQATT and CDR2 is SNEGSKA (reference sequence). The CDR3: CSAPWRDTGELFF. The CDR3 nucleotides read TGCAGTGCACCGTGGAGGGACACCGGGGAGCTGTTTTTT.

The chain employs TRBV7-2 and TRBJ2-7, with 9 bases aligning to TRBD2. With V trimmed by 5 bases and J by 7 bases, 9 bases remained unmatched. The CDR3 is made up of 14 amino acids. Germline CDR1 reads SGHTA; CDR2 reads FQGNSA. The CDR3, as DNA: TGTGCCAGCAGCATAACCGGGACTAGCCCAGAGCAGTACTTC. Its translation is CASSITGTSPEQYF.

This clonotype came up a few times. The V and J genes are TRBV20-1 and TRBJ1-5; weak D call: TRBD1 (6 bases). CDR3 length: 12 amino acids. Germline loops: CDR1 DFQATT, CDR2 SNEGSKA (reference sequence). V dropped 4 bases and J dropped 4 bases, with 8 bases sitting between them. The chain's CDR3 is CSAITGNQPQHF. CDR3 bases: TGCAGTGCTATCACAGGGAATCAGCCCCAGCATTTT.

Here the CDR3 reads CASSPWSGEPFF. For the CDR3, the DNA is TGTGCCAGCAGCCCGTGGTCCGGGGAGCCCTTTTTT. The rearrangement joins TRBV7-9 to TRBJ2-2, with D perhaps TRBD2 (5 bases). This CDR3 has 12 amino acids. CDR1 and CDR2 (germline): SEHNR, FQNEAQ (reference sequence). V lost 5 bases and J lost 17, with 18 bases in between.

The chain joins TRBV6-2 or TRBV6-3 to TRBJ2-5, with 9 bases matching TRBD2. The germline CDR1 and CDR2 sequences are MNHEY and SVGEGT. CDR3 length: 16 residues. V was pared by 2 bases and J by 2 bases, with 6 bases of the junction left unmatched. The CDR3 here is CASSYLVAGDQETQYF. DNA of the CDR3: TGTGCCAGCAGTTACCTCGTAGCGGGAGATCAAGAGACCCAGTACTTC.

This sequence joins TRBV7-9 and TRBJ1-1; D is unclear. V gave up 8 bases and J gave up 1 base, with 11 bases separating them. The CDR3 totals 13 residues. Germline V CDR1 and CDR2: SEHNR, FQNEAQ (reference sequence). CDR3 nucleotides: TGTGCCAGCCACCGTTATGGGAACACTGAAGCTTTCTTT. Its protein product is CASHRYGNTEAFF.

This clonotype ranks as large. V gene TRBV20-1 combines with J gene TRBJ2-3; 9 nucleotides agree with TRBD1. V lost 5 bases, J lost 3 bases, and 6 bases stayed unmatched. CDR1 is DFQATT, CDR2 SNEGSKA, per germline (reference sequence). The CDR3 has 14 residues. CDR3 protein: CSASGQGWTDTQYF. DNA for the CDR3: TGCAGTGCTTCTGGACAGGGGTGGACAGATACGCAGTATTTT.

The rearrangement links TRBV25-1 to TRBJ2-3; D may be TRBD1 (5 bases). Germline V lookup: CDR1 MGHDK, CDR2 SYGVNS. This CDR3 contains 18 residues. V lost 5 bases, J lost 1 base, and 22 bases lay in between. CDR3 region: CASSKPHGQGSGTDTQYF. DNA for the CDR3: TGTGCCAGCAGTAAACCCCATGGGCAGGGATCGGGCACAGATACGCAGTATTTT.

This rearrangement joins TRBV19 to TRBJ2-5; 7 positions match TRBD2. The junction had 6 bases not matched to a gene; V was cut back by 4 bases and J by 4 bases. Germline lookup yields CDR1 LNHDA and CDR2 SQIVND (reference sequence). This CDR3 comprises 14 residues. The CDR3 DNA reads TGTGCCAGTAGTAGGGTAGCGGGTTTAGAGACCCAGTACTTC. Protein product: CASSRVAGLETQYF.

This rearrangement joins TRBV7-2 to TRBJ1-5, with D maybe TRBD1 (6 bases). The V gene's germline CDR1 is SGHTA and CDR2 FQGNSA. Trimming removed 7 bases at V and 7 bases at J, with 20 bases between. This CDR3 region has 15 residues. The CDR3: CASTSPGGREQPQHF. In nucleotides, the CDR3 is TGTGCCAGCACCTCCCCCGGGGGGCGCGAGCAGCCCCAGCATTTT.

The CDR3 nucleotides are TGTGCCATCAGTGCCGGCGGCTCCTACAATGAGCAGTTCTTC. Encoded protein: CAISAGGSYNEQFF. The chain combines TRBV10-3 with TRBJ2-1; no firm D call. The CDR3 sequence is 14 residues long. V lost 4 bases, J lost 0 bases, and 7 bases lay in between. Germline lookup yields CDR1 ENHRY and CDR2 SYGVKD.

This rearrangement joins TRBV6-1 to TRBJ2-4; D is possibly TRBD1 (6 bases). CDR1 and CDR2 (germline): MNHNS, SASEGT. The CDR3 totals 13 residues. V lost 3 bases to trimming and J lost 11 bases, with 14 bases between them. The CDR3 DNA sequence: TGTGCCAGCAGTGAGGATACCGGGACACTTCAGTACTTC. This translates into CASSEDTGTLQYF.

This chain's CDR3 is CASSWGQAISYEQYF. CDR3 nucleotides: TGTGCCAGCAGTTGGGGACAGGCCATTTCCTACGAGCAGTACTTC. The V gene is TRBV28, the J gene TRBJ2-7, with 8 bases matching TRBD1. In germline, CDR1 is MDHEN, CDR2 SYDVKM. The CDR3 has 15 amino acids. V gave up 4 bases and J gave up 1 base; unmatched junction bases: 6. Full variable domain (outside the CDR3, taken from reference TRBV28 and TRBJ2-7): DVKVTQSSRYLVKRTGEKVFLECVQDMDHENMFWYRQDPGLGLRLIYFSYDVKMKEKGDIPEGYSVSREKKERFSLILESASTNQTSMYLCASSWGQAISYEQYFGPGTRLTVT.

The J gene is TRBJ2-1, the V gene TRBV15; 9 nucleotides match TRBD2. Losses at the gene ends were 0 bases for V and 4 bases for J; bases not matched to a gene: 7. CDR1 is LNHNV and CDR2 is YYDKDF in the germline V gene (reference sequence). This CDR3 has 17 amino acids. The DNA of the CDR3 is TGTGCCACCAGCAGAGATCTTATCAGCGGGGGGTACAATGAGCAGTTCTTC. This encodes CATSRDLISGGYNEQFF.

This clonotype is medium-sized within its sample. This chain connects TRBV20-1 to TRBJ2-6; no clear D. This CDR3 spans 13 amino acids. V gave up 0 bases and J gave up 4 bases, with 4 bases separating them. The germline CDR1 and CDR2 sequences are DFQATT and SNEGSKA (reference sequence). CDR3 DNA: TGCAGTGCTAGAGATCTCGGGGCCAACGTCCTGACTTTC. Protein product: CSARDLGANVLTF.

The chain is built from TRBV7-8 and TRBJ1-5; D uncertain. The CDR3 runs 15 residues. Trimming took 3 bases from V and 5 from J, leaving 14 bases between them. Germline V gives CDR1 SGHVS, CDR2 FQNEAQ. The CDR3 is CASSFFTTWDQPQHF. The CDR3 nucleotides read TGTGCCAGCAGCTTCTTCACTACCTGGGATCAGCCCCAGCATTTT.

This chain links TRBV27 with TRBJ1-2; tentative D call: TRBD1 (5 bases). Per germline, CDR1 MNHEY and CDR2 SMNVEV (reference sequence). The V gene lost 2 bases and the J gene lost 7 bases, with 17 bases spanning the gap. CDR3 size: 15 residues. The CDR3 here is CASSLGGLLRRGYTF. The CDR3 nucleotides are TGTGCCAGCAGTTTAGGGGGACTCCTCAGACGTGGCTACACCTTC.

This chain links TRBV10-3 with TRBJ1-2, with D maybe TRBD1 (6 bases). The CDR3 totals 14 residues. The V end was cut by 4 bases, the J end by 0 bases, with 9 bases between. Looked up from germline, CDR1 is ENHRY and CDR2 is SYGVKD. The CDR3 loop is CAISGTGTNYGYTF. In DNA, the CDR3 is TGTGCCATCAGTGGAACAGGGACTAACTATGGCTACACCTTC.

The chain employs TRBV7-2 and TRBJ2-1; 12 bases fit TRBD2. The length of the CDR3 is 15 residues. Trimming at V came to 3 bases and at J to 7 bases, leaving 4 bases not matched to a gene. Looked up from germline, CDR1 is SGHTA and CDR2 is FQGNSA. The CDR3 nucleotides are TGTGCCAGCAGCTTTCTGACTAGCGGGAGTAATGAGCAGTTCTTC. Residues: CASSFLTSGSNEQFF.

This clonotype has a handful of counts. The CDR3 here is CASSRVGQGQETQYF. DNA for the CDR3: TGTGCCAGCAGCCGAGTGGGACAGGGGCAAGAGACCCAGTACTTC. This sequence joins TRBV7-6 and TRBJ2-5; the match to TRBD1 covers 10 bases. The CDR3 contains 15 residues. The germline V gene has CDR1 SGHVS and CDR2 FNYEAQ. V dropped 5 bases and J dropped 2; count of bases not matched to a gene: 5. Combining the CDR3 with reference TRBV7-6 and TRBJ2-5 gives the whole variable domain GAGVSQSPRYKVTKRGQDVALRCDPISGHVSLYWYRQALGQGPEFLTYFNYEAQQDKSGLPNDRFSAERPEGSISTLTIQRTEQRDSAMYRCASSRVGQGQETQYFGPGTRLLVL.

In its sample, this clonotype was seen a few times. The chain combines TRBV19 with TRBJ1-5, with TRBD1 identical over 11 bases. The length of the CDR3 is 15 residues. V gave up 6 bases and J gave up 7 bases; unmatched junction bases: 8. CDR1 is LNHDA, CDR2 SQIVND, per germline (reference sequence). This CDR3 reads CASSPGTGGGQPQHF. CDR3 coding DNA: TGTGCCAGTAGCCCCGGGACAGGGGGTGGACAGCCCCAGCATTTT.

This clonotype came up once. This chain uses TRBV20-1 with TRBJ2-7; D is undetermined. CDR1 DFQATT and CDR2 SNEGSKA come from the germline V gene (reference sequence). Trimming pared 1 base from V and 2 bases from J, leaving 3 bases between. CDR3 length equals 11 residues. CDR3 nucleotides: TGCAGTGCTAGAGGTGCCTACGAGCAGTACTTC. Translating gives CSARGAYEQYF.

V usage is TRBV24-1 and J usage is TRBJ1-2; maybe TRBD1 (5 bases). The CDR3 consists of 13 residues. From germline, CDR1 is KGHDR and CDR2 SFDVKD. V was pared by 0 bases and J by 8 bases, with 9 bases between. CDR3 DNA: TGTGCCACCAGTGATTTGGACAGCGGGGGCTACACCTTC. The encoded protein is CATSDLDSGGYTF.

The V gene is TRBV24-1, the J gene TRBJ2-1; 8 nucleotides align to TRBD1. The germline gives CDR1 KGHDR, CDR2 SFDVKD. V lost 4 bases and J lost 4; bases outside the gene matches: 8. The CDR3 covers 16 residues. CDR3 sequence reads: CATSDPPTGAYNEQFF. CDR3 nucleotide sequence: TGTGCCACCAGTGACCCCCCGACAGGGGCGTACAATGAGCAGTTCTTC.

This clonotype has just a few counts. J is TRBJ1-1 and V is TRBV6-2 or TRBV6-3; TRBD1 matches at 8 bases. Germline-derived CDR1 and CDR2 are MNHEY and SVGEGT. V shed 5 bases and J 7 bases; nucleotides not matched to a gene: 9. This CDR3 has 14 amino acids. CDR3 bases: TGTGCCAGCAGTCGCCCGCCAGGACAGGGTGAAGCTTTCTTT. This codes for CASSRPPGQGEAFF.

This chain uses TRBV27 with TRBJ1-2, with D possibly being TRBD1 (6 bases). The V gene lost 6 bases and the J gene lost 7 bases, with 18 bases spanning the gap. CDR1 MNHEY and CDR2 SMNVEV come from the germline V gene (reference sequence). This CDR3 is 14 amino acids long. CDR3 sequence reads: CASSLGGGVSGYTF. For the CDR3, the DNA is TGTGCCAGCAGCCTCGGGGGCGGAGTGAGTGGCTACACCTTC.

The CDR3 is CSASRGETGELFF. CDR3 DNA: TGCAGTGCTAGCCGAGGAGAAACCGGGGAGCTGTTTTTT. The chain recombines TRBV20-1 with TRBJ2-2; no clear D gene. The CDR3 is 13 residues long. V dropped 3 bases and J dropped 5 bases, with 10 bases sitting between them. Germline assignment: CDR1 DFQATT and CDR2 SNEGSKA (reference sequence).

The chain carries TRBV20-1 and TRBJ2-1, with 7 positions matching TRBD1. V was clipped by 4 bases and J by 10 bases; unmatched bases: 4. CDR1 and CDR2 from the germline V gene are DFQATT and SNEGSKA (reference sequence). CDR3 length equals 11 residues. This CDR3 reads CSAKDRWEQFF. The CDR3 region has the DNA TGCAGTGCTAAGGACAGGTGGGAGCAGTTCTTC.

The chain joins TRBV7-8 to TRBJ1-6; TRBD1 might be the D (5 bases). The CDR3 totals 14 residues. Per germline, CDR1 SGHVS and CDR2 FQNEAQ. V was clipped by 5 bases and J by 8 bases, with 13 bases between them. CDR3 sequence (DNA): TGTGCCAGCAGCGCCGGGACGGAGGATTCACCCCTCCACTTT. It is translated as CASSAGTEDSPLHF.